This T cell receptor (beta chain) derives from a study of blood T cell repertoires in COVID-19. Study at large: T cells, B-cell-depleted T cells, or PBMCs supplied cDNA or gDNA.

Per the authors' pipeline: How many nucleated cells were present was estimated from reference gene primer amplification. Produced via immunoSEQ multiplex PCR; TCRdb's table is partial and in-frame only. The V and J calls and clone size are taken from that table; D and trimming were inferred from the DNA. The repertoire consists of fewer than 150,000 clones, with more than 80% occurring once and the leading ten covering roughly 8.6%. Germline V gene sequence: CDR1 SNHLY, CDR2 FYNNEI. The CDR3 runs to 15 residues. V shed 9 bases and J shed 3 bases, with 18 bases lying between them. This sequence originates from a woman older than 75 in a cohort sampled during active or convalescent COVID-19. The chain combines TRBV2 with TRBJ1-5; no definite D call. The sequencing input was peripheral blood. This CDR3 reads CASTEGDGYNQPQHF. CDR3 nucleotide sequence: TGTGCCAGTACAGAGGGAGACGGTTACAATCAGCCCCAGCATTTT.